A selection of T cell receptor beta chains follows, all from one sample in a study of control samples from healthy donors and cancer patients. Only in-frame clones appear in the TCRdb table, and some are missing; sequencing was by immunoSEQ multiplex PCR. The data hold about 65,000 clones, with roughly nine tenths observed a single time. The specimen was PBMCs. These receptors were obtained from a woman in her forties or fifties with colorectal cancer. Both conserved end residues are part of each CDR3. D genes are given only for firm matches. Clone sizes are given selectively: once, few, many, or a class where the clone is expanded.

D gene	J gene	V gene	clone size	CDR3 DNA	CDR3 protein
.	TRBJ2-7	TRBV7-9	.	TGTGCCAGCAGCCCGGGCACTCCACTACCCCCCTACGAGCAGTACTTC	CASSPGTPLPPYEQYF
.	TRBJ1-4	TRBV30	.	TGTGCCTGGAGTGCCGAATCGGGAGGGGAAAAACTGTTTTTT	CAWSAESGGEKLFF
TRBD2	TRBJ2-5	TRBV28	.	TGTGCCAGCAGACTAGCGGGAGATGAGACCCAGTACTTC	CASRLAGDETQYF
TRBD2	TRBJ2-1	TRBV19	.	TGTGCCAGTAGTATTAGGACTAGCGGGGGGAACAATGAGCAGTTCTTC	CASSIRTSGGNNEQFF
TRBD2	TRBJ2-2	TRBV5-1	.	TGCGCCAGCAGCTTGCCAGCGGGAGGCACCGGGGAGCTGTTTTTT	CASSLPAGGTGELFF
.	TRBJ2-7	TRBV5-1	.	TGCGCCAGCAGCTCATCCGGGACGGCGAACTACGAGCAGTACTTC	CASSSSGTANYEQYF
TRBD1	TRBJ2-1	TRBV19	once	TGTGCCAGTAGTATTCTCTACAGGGGCAATGAGCAGTTCTTC	CASSILYRGNEQFF
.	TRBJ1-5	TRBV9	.	TGTGCCAGCAGCGGCCAGGGTCCGGGCAATCAGCCCCAGCATTTT	CASSGQGPGNQPQHF
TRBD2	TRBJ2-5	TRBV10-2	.	TGCGCCAGCAGTGTTGACCCTCTAGCGGGAGAATTCCGAGAGACCCAGTACTTC	CASSVDPLAGEFRETQYF
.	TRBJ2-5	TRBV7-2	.	TGTGCCAGCAGCGTACCGGGACAAGAGACCCAGTACTTC	CASSVPGQETQYF
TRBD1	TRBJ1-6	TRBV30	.	TGTGCCTGGAGTGTACGGAGCGGGACAGACGGATCACCCCTCCACTTT	CAWSVRSGTDGSPLHF
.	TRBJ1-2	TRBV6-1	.	TGTGCCAGCAGTGAACAGCTCTATGGCTACACCTTC	CASSEQLYGYTF
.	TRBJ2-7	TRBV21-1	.	TGTGCCAGCAGCAAGGACCGATCGGTCGAGCAGTACTTC	CASSKDRSVEQYF
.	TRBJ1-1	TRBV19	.	TGTGCCAGTAGCCTCCGGGCCTCGAACACTGAAGCTTTCTTT	CASSLRASNTEAFF
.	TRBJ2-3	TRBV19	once	TGTGCCAGTAGTATACAGGGGACGGGTACGCAGTATTTT	CASSIQGTGTQYF
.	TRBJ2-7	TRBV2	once	TGTGCCAGCAGTGAATTGTTTGAAACCTACGAGCAGTACTTC	CASSELFETYEQYF
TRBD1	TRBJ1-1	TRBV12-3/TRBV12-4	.	TGTGCCAGCAGTTGGGACAGGGTTGAAGCTTTCTTT	CASSWDRVEAFF
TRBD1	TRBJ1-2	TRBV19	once	TGTGCCAGTAGTAGGACCGGGACAGGGGGTGATGGCTACACCTTC	CASSRTGTGGDGYTF
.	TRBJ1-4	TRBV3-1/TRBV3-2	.	TGTGCCAGCAGCGGGCCCAATGAAAAACTGTTTTTT	CASSGPNEKLFF
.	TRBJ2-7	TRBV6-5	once	TGTGCCAGCAGTTACTCGAGGTTCGGGGACGGTTACGAGCAGTACTTC	CASSYSRFGDGYEQYF
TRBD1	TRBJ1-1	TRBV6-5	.	TGTGCCAGCAGGGGGACAGGGATGGTGAACACTGAAGCTTTCTTT	CASRGTGMVNTEAFF
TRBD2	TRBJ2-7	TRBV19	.	TGTGCCAGTAGTGGGACTAGCGGGAGCTACGAGCAGTACTTC	CASSGTSGSYEQYF
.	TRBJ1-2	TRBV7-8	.	TGTGCCAGCAGCCCCCGTGGTGACTATGGCTACACCTTC	CASSPRGDYGYTF
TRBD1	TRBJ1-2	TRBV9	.	TGTGCCAGCAGCGTAGGCCATACAGGGGTCAGCTCTGGCTACACCTTC	CASSVGHTGVSSGYTF
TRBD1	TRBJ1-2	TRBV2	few	TGTGCCAGCAGTGAAGGGACAGGCCCTAACTATGGCTACACCTTC	CASSEGTGPNYGYTF
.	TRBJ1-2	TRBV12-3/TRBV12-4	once	TGTGCCAGCAGTTTTGGGACGAACTATGGCTACACCTTC	CASSFGTNYGYTF
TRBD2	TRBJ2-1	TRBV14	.	TGTGCCAGCAGCCAAACTAGCGGGGGTTACAATGAGCAGTTCTTC	CASSQTSGGYNEQFF
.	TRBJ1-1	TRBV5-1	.	TGCGCCAGCAGCTTGAATAAGGACACTGAAGCTTTCTTT	CASSLNKDTEAFF
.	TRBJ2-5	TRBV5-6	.	TGTGCCAGCAGCTTCGGGGGGCTGGAGACCCAGTACTTC	CASSFGGLETQYF
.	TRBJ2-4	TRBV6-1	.	TGTGCCAGCAGTGAAGCGGCGGGCATTCAGTACTTC	CASSEAAGIQYF
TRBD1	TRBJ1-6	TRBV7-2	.	TGTGCCAGCAGCTTAGACCAATCGACGGACAGGGCACCCCTCCACTTT	CASSLDQSTDRAPLHF
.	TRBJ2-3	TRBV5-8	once	TGTGCCAGCCACCGAACGAGGGGGGATACGCAGTATTTT	CASHRTRGDTQYF
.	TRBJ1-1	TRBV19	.	TGTGCCAGTAGTAGAGGCGGGACGGCGGTCCCTGAAGCTTTCTTT	CASSRGGTAVPEAFF
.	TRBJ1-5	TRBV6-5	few	TGTGCCAGCAGTTACGGACCAAATCAGCCCCAGCATTTT	CASSYGPNQPQHF
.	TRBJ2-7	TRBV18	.	TGTGCCAGCTCACCACCCACCAGGGGACCTTACGAGCAGTACTTC	CASSPPTRGPYEQYF
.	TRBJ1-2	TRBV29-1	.	TGCAGCGTTGAATCGCGATTCGGAGGCTACACCTTC	CSVESRFGGYTF
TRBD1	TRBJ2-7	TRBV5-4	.	TGTGCCAGCAGCTTGAGGCACAGGGGGTCCTACGAGCAGTACTTC	CASSLRHRGSYEQYF
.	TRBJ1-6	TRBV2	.	TGTGCCAGCAGTGCGGGGGGGTCCACCCTCCACTTT	CASSAGGSTLHF
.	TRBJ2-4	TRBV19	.	TGTGCCAGTAGTTTCGGACAGAAAAACATTCAGTACTTC	CASSFGQKNIQYF
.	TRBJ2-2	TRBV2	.	TGTGCCAGCAGTCTAACTGATACCGGGGAGCTGTTTTTT	CASSLTDTGELFF
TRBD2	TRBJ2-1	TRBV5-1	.	TGCGCCAGCAGCTGGACTAGCGGGGGGAGCTCCTACAATGAGCAGTTCTTC	CASSWTSGGSSYNEQFF